Described below is a single TCR beta chain sequence and its context. Its antigen is unknown. The entry originates in a study of cytomegalovirus exposure and HLA in healthy donors. Study-wide points: The investigators catalogued about 170 TCR beta chains as cytomegalovirus-associated. The authors later found most CMV-associated TCR beta chains appeared HLA-restricted. While the bulk of TCR sequences proved rare, some public TCRs turned up in many donors.

This PCR relied on a set of 60 Vbeta primers and 13 Jbeta primers. Libraries were prepared by immunoSEQ multiplex PCR; TCRdb keeps only in-frame clonotypes and omits some of them. The sample comprises about 130,000 clones, over 65% of which are singletons, and 1.2% rests with the top ten. Every donor was a healthy person donating bone marrow. The germline V gene has CDR1 SGHTA and CDR2 FQGNSA. The CDR3 covers 15 residues. V shed 3 bases, J shed 6 bases, and the junction held 6 bases outside the gene matches. Sequences were obtained from PBMCs. The chain carries TRBV7-2 and TRBJ2-7; 12 nucleotides agree with TRBD2. The clonotype originates from a man aged 45-65 years in good health and CMV-seronegative. CDR3 residues: CASSFTSGRSGEQYF. CDR3 coding DNA: TGTGCCAGCAGCTTTACTAGCGGGAGGTCTGGCGAGCAGTACTTC.